Sequencing of this T cell receptor (beta chain) was carried out in a study of blood T cell repertoires in COVID-19. J lost 1 base, V lost 4 bases, and 3 bases had no gene match. Germline values: CDR1 SGHAT, CDR2 FQNNGV. The CDR3 runs to 14 residues. Sequencing was performed with immunoSEQ multiplex PCR; in TCRdb, only in-frame clones are kept and a portion is missing. The sample lists about 150,000 clones, more than 75% occurring once. This clone occurred a few times. This rearrangement joins TRBV11-2 to TRBJ2-7; TRBD2 matches 8 bases. This clonotype was sampled from a human donor in a cohort sampled during active COVID-19. The source material was peripheral blood. The CDR3 bases are TGTGCCAGCAGCTCCATAGCGGGATCCTACGAGCAGTACGTC. It translates to CASSSIAGSYEQYV.